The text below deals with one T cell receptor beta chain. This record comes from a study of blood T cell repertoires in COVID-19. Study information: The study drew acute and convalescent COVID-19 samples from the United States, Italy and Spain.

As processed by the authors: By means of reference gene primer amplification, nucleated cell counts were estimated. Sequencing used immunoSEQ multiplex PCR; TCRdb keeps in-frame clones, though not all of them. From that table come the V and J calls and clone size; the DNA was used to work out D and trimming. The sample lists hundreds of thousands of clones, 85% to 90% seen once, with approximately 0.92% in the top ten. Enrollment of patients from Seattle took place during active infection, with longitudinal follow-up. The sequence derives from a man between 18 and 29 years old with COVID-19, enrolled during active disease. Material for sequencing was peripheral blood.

The CDR3: CASSVERGADTDTQYF. CDR3 DNA: TGTGCCAGCAGCGTAGAGCGGGGGGCGGACACAGATACGCAGTATTTT. V usage is TRBV9 and J usage is TRBJ2-3; TRBD2 matches 9 bases. This CDR3 spans 16 amino acids. Germline loops: CDR1 SGDLS, CDR2 YYNGEE. The V and J ends lost 0 bases and 2 bases, in that order; junction bases with no gene match: 4.